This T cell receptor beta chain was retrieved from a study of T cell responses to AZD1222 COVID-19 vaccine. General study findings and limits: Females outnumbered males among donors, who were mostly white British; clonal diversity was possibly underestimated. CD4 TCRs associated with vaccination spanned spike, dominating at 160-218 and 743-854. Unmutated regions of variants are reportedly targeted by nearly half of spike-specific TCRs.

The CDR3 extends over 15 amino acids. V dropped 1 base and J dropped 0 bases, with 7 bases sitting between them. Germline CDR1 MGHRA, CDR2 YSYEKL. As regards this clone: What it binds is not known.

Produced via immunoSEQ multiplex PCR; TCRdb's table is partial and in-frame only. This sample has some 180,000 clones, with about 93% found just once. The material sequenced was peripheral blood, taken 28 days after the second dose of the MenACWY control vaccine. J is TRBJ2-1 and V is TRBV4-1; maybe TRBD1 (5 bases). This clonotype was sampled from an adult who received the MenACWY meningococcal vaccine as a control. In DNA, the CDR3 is TGCGCCAGCAGCCAAGGGACAAGCTCCTACAATGAGCAGTTCTTC. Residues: CASSQGTSSYNEQFF.